The 3 T cell receptor beta chains presented below share a single source sample, sequenced in a study of shared clonotypes between healthy human individuals. Profiling relied on immunoSEQ multiplex PCR, and the TCRdb table lists in-frame clones only, not all of them. The sample includes approximately 1.5 million clones, 95% to 99% of them seen just once. Source material: naive CD4+ T cells sorted from blood. This sample's subset: CD45RA+ positively selected. These receptors came from a man aged 30-40 years in good health.

The chain is built from TRBV11-3 and TRBJ1-4, with 7 bases lining up with TRBD1. This CDR3 has 13 amino acids. CDR1 is SGHNT and CDR2 is YENEEA in the germline V gene. J lost 5 bases, V lost 5 bases, and 2 bases had no gene match. The CDR3 sequence: CASSRGQNEKLFF. As DNA, the CDR3 is TGTGCCAGCAGCCGGGGACAGAATGAAAAACTGTTTTTT.

The chain carries TRBV7-2 and TRBJ2-3, with 8 bases that match TRBD1. The CDR3 spans 14 residues. Germline assignment: CDR1 SGHTA and CDR2 FQGNSA. V lost 5 bases, J lost 4 bases, and 5 bases stayed unmatched. The CDR3 DNA is TGTGCCAGCAGCACAGGGGGGCAGGCAGATACGCAGTATTTT. Translating it yields CASSTGGQADTQYF.

CDR3 amino acids: CASSPRGLVRLYEQYF. Written as DNA, the CDR3 is TGTGCCAGCAGTCCCCGGGGACTAGTTAGGCTATACGAGCAGTACTTC. This sequence joins TRBV28 and TRBJ2-7; 8 positions match TRBD2. The V and J ends lost 5 bases and 4 bases, in that order; junction bases with no gene match: 13. Per the germline V gene, CDR1 is MDHEN and CDR2 is SYDVKM. The CDR3 totals 16 residues. The whole variable domain, remainder taken from reference TRBV28 and TRBJ2-7, is DVKVTQSSRYLVKRTGEKVFLECVQDMDHENMFWYRQDPGLGLRLIYFSYDVKMKEKGDIPEGYSVSREKKERFSLILESASTNQTSMYLCASSPRGLVRLYEQYFGPGTRLTVT.